This T cell receptor (beta chain) originates from a study of T cells of healthy individuals. TCRdb ran MiXCR on the 5' RACE reads and lists one entry per CDR3 protein. The sample includes around 98,000 distinct CDR3 sequences, around 17% of them seen just once. Germline-derived CDR1 and CDR2 are MDHEN and SYDVKM. The CDR3 extends over 14 amino acids. Unmatched junction bases numbered 1, after V lost 4 bases and J lost 0 bases. The V call is TRBV28, the J call TRBJ1-1; 8 bases match TRBD1. This TCR derives from a human donor in good health. CDR3 sequence reads: CASSWTGLNTEAFF. The DNA for the CDR3 is TGTGCCAGCAGTTGGACAGGGTTGAACACTGAAGCTTTCTTT.